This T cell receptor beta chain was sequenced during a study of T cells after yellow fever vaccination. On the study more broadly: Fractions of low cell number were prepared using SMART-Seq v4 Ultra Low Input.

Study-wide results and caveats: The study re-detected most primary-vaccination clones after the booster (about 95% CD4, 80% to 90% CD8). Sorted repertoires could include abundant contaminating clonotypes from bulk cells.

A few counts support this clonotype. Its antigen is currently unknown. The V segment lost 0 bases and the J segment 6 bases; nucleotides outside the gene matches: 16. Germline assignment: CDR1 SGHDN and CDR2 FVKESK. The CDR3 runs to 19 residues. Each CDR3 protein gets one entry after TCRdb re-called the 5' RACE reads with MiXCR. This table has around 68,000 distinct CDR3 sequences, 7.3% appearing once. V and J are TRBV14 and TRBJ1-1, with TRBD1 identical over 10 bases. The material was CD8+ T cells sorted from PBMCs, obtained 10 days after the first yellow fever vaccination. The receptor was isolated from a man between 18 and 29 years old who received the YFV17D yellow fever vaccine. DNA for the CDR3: TGTGCCAGCAGCCAAGAAGCTGAGGGAGGGGACAGGGGAAGACCTGAAGCTTTCTTT. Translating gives CASSQEAEGGDRGRPEAFF.